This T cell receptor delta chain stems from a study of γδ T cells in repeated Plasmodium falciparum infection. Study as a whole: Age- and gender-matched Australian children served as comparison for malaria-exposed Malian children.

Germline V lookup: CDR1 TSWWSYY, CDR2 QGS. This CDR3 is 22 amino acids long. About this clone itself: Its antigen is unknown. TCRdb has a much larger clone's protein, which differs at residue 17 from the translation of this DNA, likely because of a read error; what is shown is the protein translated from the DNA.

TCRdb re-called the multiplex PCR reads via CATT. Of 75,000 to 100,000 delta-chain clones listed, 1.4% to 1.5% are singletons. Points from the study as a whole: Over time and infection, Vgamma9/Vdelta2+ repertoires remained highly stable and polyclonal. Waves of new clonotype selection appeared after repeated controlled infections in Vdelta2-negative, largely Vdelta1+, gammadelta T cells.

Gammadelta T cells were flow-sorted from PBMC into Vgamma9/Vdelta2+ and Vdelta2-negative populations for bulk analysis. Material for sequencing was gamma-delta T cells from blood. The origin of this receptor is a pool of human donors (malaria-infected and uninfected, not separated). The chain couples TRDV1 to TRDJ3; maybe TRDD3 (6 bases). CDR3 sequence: CALGEPHEYWAILSWDARQMFF. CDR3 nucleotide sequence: TGTGCTCTTGGGGAACCTCACGAGTACTGGGCTATTCTCTCCTGGGACGCCCGACAGATGTTCTTC.